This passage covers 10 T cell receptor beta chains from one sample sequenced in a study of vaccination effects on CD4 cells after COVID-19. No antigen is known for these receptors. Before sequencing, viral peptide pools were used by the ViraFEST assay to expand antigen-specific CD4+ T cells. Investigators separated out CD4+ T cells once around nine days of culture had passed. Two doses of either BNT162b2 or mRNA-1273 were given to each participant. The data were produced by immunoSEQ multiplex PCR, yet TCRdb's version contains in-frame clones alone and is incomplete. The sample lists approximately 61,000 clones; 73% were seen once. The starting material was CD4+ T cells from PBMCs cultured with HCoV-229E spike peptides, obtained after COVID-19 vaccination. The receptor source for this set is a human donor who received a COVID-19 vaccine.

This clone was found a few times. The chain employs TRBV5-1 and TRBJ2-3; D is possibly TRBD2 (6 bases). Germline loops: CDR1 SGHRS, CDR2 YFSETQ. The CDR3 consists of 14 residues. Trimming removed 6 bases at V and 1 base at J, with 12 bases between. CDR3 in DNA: TGCGCCAGCACCGACCCGGGGGGCACAGATACGCAGTATTTT. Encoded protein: CASTDPGGTDTQYF.

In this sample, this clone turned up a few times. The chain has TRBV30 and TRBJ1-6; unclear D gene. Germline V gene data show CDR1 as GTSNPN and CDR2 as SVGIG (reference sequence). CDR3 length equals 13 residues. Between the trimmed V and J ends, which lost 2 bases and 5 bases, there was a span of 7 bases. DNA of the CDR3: TGTGCCTGGAGTCGGTCCCATAATTCACCCCTCCACTTT. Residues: CAWSRSHNSPLHF.

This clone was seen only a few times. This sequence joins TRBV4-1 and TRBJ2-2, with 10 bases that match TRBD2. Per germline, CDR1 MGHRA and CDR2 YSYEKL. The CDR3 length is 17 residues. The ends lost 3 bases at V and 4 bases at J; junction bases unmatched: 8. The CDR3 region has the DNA TGCGCCAGCAGCCATTGGGGACTAGCGCGCGGCACCGGGGAGCTGTTTTTT. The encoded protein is CASSHWGLARGTGELFF.

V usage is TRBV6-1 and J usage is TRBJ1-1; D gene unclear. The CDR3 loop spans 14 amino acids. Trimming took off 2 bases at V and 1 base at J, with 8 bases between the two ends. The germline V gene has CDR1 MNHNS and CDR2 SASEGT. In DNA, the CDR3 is TGTGCCAGCAGTGAAAGGGCCACGAACACTGAAGCTTTCTTT. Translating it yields CASSERATNTEAFF.

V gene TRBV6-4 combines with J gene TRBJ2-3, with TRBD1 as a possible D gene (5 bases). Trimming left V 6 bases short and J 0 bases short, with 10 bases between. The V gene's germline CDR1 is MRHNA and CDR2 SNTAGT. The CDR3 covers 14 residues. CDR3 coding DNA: TGTGCCAGCAGCAAGACAGCAAGCACAGATACGCAGTATTTT. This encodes CASSKTASTDTQYF.

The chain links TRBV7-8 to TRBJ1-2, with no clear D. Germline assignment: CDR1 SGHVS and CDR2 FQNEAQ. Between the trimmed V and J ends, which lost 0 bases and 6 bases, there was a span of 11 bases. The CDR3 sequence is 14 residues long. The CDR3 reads CASSLAGQVNGYTF. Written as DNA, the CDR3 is TGTGCCAGCAGCTTAGCGGGCCAGGTTAATGGCTACACCTTC.

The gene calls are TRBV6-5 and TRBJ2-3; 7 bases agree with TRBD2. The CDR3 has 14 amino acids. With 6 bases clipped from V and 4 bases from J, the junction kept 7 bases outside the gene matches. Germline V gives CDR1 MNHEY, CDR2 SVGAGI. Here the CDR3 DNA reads TGTGCCAGCAGCGCAGCGGGGTTGTCAGATACGCAGTATTTT. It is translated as CASSAAGLSDTQYF.

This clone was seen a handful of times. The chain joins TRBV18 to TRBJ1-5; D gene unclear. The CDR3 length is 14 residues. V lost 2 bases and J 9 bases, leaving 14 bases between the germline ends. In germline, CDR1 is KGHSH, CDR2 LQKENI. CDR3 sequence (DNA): TGTGCCAGCTCACCAACTACACCCGGTGGGCCCCAGCATTTT. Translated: CASSPTTPGGPQHF.

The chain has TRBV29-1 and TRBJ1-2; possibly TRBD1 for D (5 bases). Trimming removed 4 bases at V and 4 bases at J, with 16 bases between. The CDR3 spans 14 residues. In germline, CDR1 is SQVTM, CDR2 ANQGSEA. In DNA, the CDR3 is TGCAGCGTTGCCCGGACAAGCAGGGCCTATGGCTACACCTTC. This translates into CSVARTSRAYGYTF.

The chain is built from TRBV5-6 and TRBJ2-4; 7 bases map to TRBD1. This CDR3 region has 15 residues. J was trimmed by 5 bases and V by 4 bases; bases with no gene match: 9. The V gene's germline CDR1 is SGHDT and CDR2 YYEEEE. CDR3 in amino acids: CASSRVRQGQNIQYF. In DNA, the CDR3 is TGTGCCAGCAGCCGGGTGAGACAGGGCCAAAACATTCAGTACTTC.